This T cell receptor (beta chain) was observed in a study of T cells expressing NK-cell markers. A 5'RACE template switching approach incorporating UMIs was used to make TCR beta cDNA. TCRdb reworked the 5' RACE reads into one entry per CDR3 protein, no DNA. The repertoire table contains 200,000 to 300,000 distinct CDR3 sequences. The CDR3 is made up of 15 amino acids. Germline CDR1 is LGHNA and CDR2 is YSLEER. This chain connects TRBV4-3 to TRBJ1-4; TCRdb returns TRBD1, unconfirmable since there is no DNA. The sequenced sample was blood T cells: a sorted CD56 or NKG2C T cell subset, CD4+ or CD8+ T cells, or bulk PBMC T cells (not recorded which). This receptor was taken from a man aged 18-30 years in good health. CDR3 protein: CASSQEGQGDEKLFF.